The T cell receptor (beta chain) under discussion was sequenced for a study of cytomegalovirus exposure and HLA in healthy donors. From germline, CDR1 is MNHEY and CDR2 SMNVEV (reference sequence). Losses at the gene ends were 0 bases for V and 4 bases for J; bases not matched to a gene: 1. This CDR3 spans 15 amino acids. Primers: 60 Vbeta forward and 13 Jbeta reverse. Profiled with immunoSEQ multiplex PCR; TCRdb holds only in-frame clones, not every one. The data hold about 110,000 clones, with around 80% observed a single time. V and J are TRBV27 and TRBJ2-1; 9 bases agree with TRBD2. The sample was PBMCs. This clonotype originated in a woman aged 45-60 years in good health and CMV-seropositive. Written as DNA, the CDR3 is TGTGCCAGCAGTTTATCTAGCGGGGGATACAATGAGCAGTTCTTC. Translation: CASSLSSGGYNEQFF.